Shown below are 24 T cell receptor beta chains from a single sample sequenced in a study of T cells in localized non-small cell lung cancer. Method: immunoSEQ multiplex PCR; TCRdb's copy keeps in-frame clones and lacks some. Seen here are roughly 40,000 clones, approximately 80% observed once, and the top ten hold roughly 6.6%. Sequencing was performed on peripheral blood mononuclear cells, taken before any cancer treatment. These receptors were obtained from a male donor older than 55 with stage II lung adenocarcinoma.

This chain connects TRBV7-8 to TRBJ1-5, with 7 bases aligning to TRBD1. This CDR3 region has 16 residues. Germline lookup yields CDR1 SGHVS and CDR2 FQNEAQ. V lost 3 bases and J lost 0; bases outside the gene matches: 5. The CDR3, as DNA: TGTGCCAGCAGCTTTTTGGCAGGGGGTAGCAATCAGCCCCAGCATTTT. Protein product: CASSFLAGGSNQPQHF.

The CDR3 is CASSIGSSWGDTQYF. Here the CDR3 DNA reads TGTGCCAGTAGTATAGGCTCCAGTTGGGGCGATACGCAGTATTTT. V usage is TRBV19 and J usage is TRBJ2-3; tentative D call: TRBD1 (5 bases). This CDR3 region has 15 residues. Germline V gene data show CDR1 as LNHDA and CDR2 as SQIVND (reference sequence). V lost 1 base and J lost 6, with 14 bases in between.

This clone was detected once. The V call is TRBV15, the J call TRBJ2-3; D call uncertain. Germline V gene sequence: CDR1 LNHNV, CDR2 YYDKDF (reference sequence). The CDR3 length is 14 residues. With 2 bases removed from V and 3 bases from J, the gap between germline ends came to 9 bases. CDR3 residues: CATSRLSGTDTQYF. DNA of the CDR3: TGTGCCACCAGCAGACTCTCCGGTACAGATACGCAGTATTTT.

The chain links TRBV15 to TRBJ1-2; 9 bases align to TRBD1. Per the germline V gene, CDR1 is LNHNV and CDR2 is YYDKDF (reference sequence). Trimming at V came to 5 bases and at J to 8 bases, leaving 12 bases not matched to a gene. CDR3 length: 15 amino acids. DNA of the CDR3: TGTGCCACCAGCTTACCACAGGGGGCATCTCGAGGCTACACCTTC. Translation gives CATSLPQGASRGYTF.

The J gene is TRBJ1-5, the V gene TRBV2; tentative D call: TRBD1 (5 bases). The CDR3 spans 15 residues. The V gene lost 8 bases and the J gene lost 6 bases, with 20 bases spanning the gap. Germline V gene sequence: CDR1 SNHLY, CDR2 FYNNEI. This CDR3 reads CASSAGLEASQPQHF. CDR3 nucleotides: TGTGCCAGCTCTGCGGGACTCGAAGCGAGTCAGCCCCAGCATTTT. Supplemented by reference TRBV2 and TRBJ1-5, the full variable domain reads EPEVTQTPSHQVTQMGQEVILRCVPISNHLYFYWYRQILGQKVEFLVSFYNNEISEKSEIFDDQFSVERPDGSNFTLKIRSTKLEDSAMYFCASSAGLEASQPQHFGDGTRLSIL.

The V call is TRBV7-9, the J call TRBJ1-2; D unresolved. The V gene's germline CDR1 is SEHNR and CDR2 FQNEAQ (reference sequence). The CDR3 spans 11 residues. The V end lost 6 bases, the J end lost 7 bases, and 9 bases lay between the germline ends. CDR3 nucleotides: TGTGCCAGCAGTTATACTGCTGGCTACACCTTC. It yields the protein CASSYTAGYTF.

V and J are TRBV5-1 and TRBJ2-7, with a weak D call TRBD2 (6 bases). V gave up 3 bases and J gave up 2 bases, with 15 bases separating them. The CDR3 is 15 residues long. Germline values: CDR1 SGHRS, CDR2 YFSETQ. The CDR3 nucleotides are TGCGCCAGCAGCTGGGAGGCACACACGACCTACGAGCAGTACTTC. This translates into CASSWEAHTTYEQYF.

This clone was recorded a few times. The chain links TRBV10-2 to TRBJ2-5, with TRBD2 matching 10 bases. Germline lookup yields CDR1 WSHSY and CDR2 SAAADI. The CDR3 runs 14 residues. Trimming cost V 11 bases and J 0 bases; bases outside gene matches: 6. The CDR3 nucleotides are TGCGCCGCCGCAGCGGGAGGGGACCAAGAGACCCAGTACTTC. Translated, it gives CAAAAGGDQETQYF.

The rearrangement uses TRBV5-1 and TRBJ1-1; 7 positions match TRBD1. Unmatched junction bases numbered 3, after V lost 1 base and J lost 3 bases. The V gene's germline CDR1 is SGHRS and CDR2 YFSETQ. The CDR3 covers 14 residues. The CDR3 here is CASSLTGADTEAFF. CDR3 coding DNA: TGCGCCAGCAGCTTGACAGGGGCAGACACTGAAGCTTTCTTT.

The chain combines TRBV7-9 with TRBJ1-2; D is possibly TRBD1 (5 bases). The germline CDR1 and CDR2 sequences are SEHNR and FQNEAQ (reference sequence). Trimming removed 3 bases at V and 6 bases at J, with 11 bases between. The CDR3 contains 13 residues. The CDR3 coding sequence is TGTGCCAGCAGCTTCCAGGGAACGGATGGCTACACCTTC. This gives the protein CASSFQGTDGYTF.

The gene calls are TRBV27 and TRBJ2-4, with unresolved D. The CDR3 consists of 12 residues. V was clipped by 7 bases and J by 9 bases, with 13 bases between them. Germline V CDR1 and CDR2: MNHEY, SMNVEV (reference sequence). CDR3 coding DNA: TGTGCCAGCATGGGCATGTCAAGCATTCAGTACTTC. Translating gives CASMGMSSIQYF.

This chain joins TRBV6-4 and TRBJ1-2; D gene ambiguous. The CDR3 runs 13 residues. Germline values: CDR1 MRHNA, CDR2 SNTAGT. The ends were cut back, 5 bases at V and 4 bases at J, with 11 bases in the middle. This chain's CDR3 is CASSPQDGYGYTF. DNA for the CDR3: TGTGCCAGCAGTCCTCAGGACGGCTATGGCTACACCTTC.

The chain couples TRBV5-4 to TRBJ2-2; D is unresolved. The CDR3 covers 14 residues. CDR1 is SGHNT, CDR2 YYREEE, per germline (reference sequence). V was pared by 0 bases and J by 6 bases, with 9 bases between. CDR3 protein: CASSLAEAPGELFF. Written as DNA, the CDR3 is TGTGCCAGCAGCTTGGCCGAGGCTCCCGGGGAGCTGTTTTTT. The full variable domain, in which reference TRBV5-4 and TRBJ2-2 provide the parts outside the CDR3, is ETGVTQSPTHLIKTRGQQVTLRCSSQSGHNTVSWYQQALGQGPQFIFQYYREEENGRGNFPPRFSGLQFPNYSSELNVNALELDDSALYLCASSLAEAPGELFFGEGSRLTVL.

The chain joins TRBV30 to TRBJ1-5, with D perhaps matching TRBD1 (5 bases). This CDR3 is 15 amino acids long. The V gene's germline CDR1 is GTSNPN and CDR2 SVGIG (reference sequence). Trimming shortened V by 3 bases and J by 5 bases, and 17 bases separated the two germline ends. CDR3 loop: CAWSGRGLFDQPQHF. The CDR3 nucleotides are TGTGCCTGGAGCGGGAGGGGTCTTTTCGATCAGCCCCAGCATTTT.

CDR3 DNA sequence: TGTGCCGGCCAGTCCGGGGCGAGGAACACTGAAGCTTTCTTT. Amino acids: CAGQSGARNTEAFF. This chain joins TRBV2 and TRBJ1-1; perhaps TRBD1 as D (5 bases). The CDR3 has 14 residues. Germline lookup yields CDR1 SNHLY and CDR2 FYNNEI. V was shortened by 11 bases and J by 1 base, with 17 bases between the two germline ends. The variable domain in full, with the rest retrieved from reference TRBV2 and TRBJ1-1, is EPEVTQTPSHQVTQMGQEVILRCVPISNHLYFYWYRQILGQKVEFLVSFYNNEISEKSEIFDDQFSVERPDGSNFTLKIRSTKLEDSAMYFCAGQSGARNTEAFFGQGTRLTVV.

In its sample, this clone was seen once. The rearrangement links TRBV21-1 to TRBJ2-7; no DNA check was done on the table's D call, TRBD2. TRBV21-1 is assigned pseudogene status. CDR3 length: 17 residues. The CDR3 coding sequence is TGTGCCAGCAGCATTGAGGGGCGGTCCGGGAGGGCGAACGAGCAGTACTTC. Translating gives CASSIEGRSGRANEQYF.

CDR3 coding DNA: TGTGCCAGCTCACCAAGTCGAGACACTGAAGCTTTCTTT. Its translation is CASSPSRDTEAFF. V is TRBV18 and J is TRBJ1-1; the D is unclear. The CDR3 length is 13 residues. V was clipped by 2 bases and J by 3 bases, with 7 bases between them. Looked up from germline, CDR1 is KGHSH and CDR2 is LQKENI.

For the CDR3, the DNA is TGTGCCAGCAGTGCGGACCTGAGGGAGCAGTACTTC. Translated: CASSADLREQYF. The rearrangement links TRBV25-1 to TRBJ2-7; unclear D gene. The CDR3 runs to 12 residues. Germline V gene data show CDR1 as MGHDK and CDR2 as SYGVNS. V was trimmed by 4 bases and J by 7 bases, leaving 11 bases between them.

This chain uses TRBV30 with TRBJ2-1; 7 bases fit TRBD2. Trimming took 0 bases from V and 6 from J; bases not matched to a gene: 8. The CDR3 contains 15 residues. Per germline, CDR1 GTSNPN and CDR2 SVGIG (reference sequence). The CDR3, as DNA: TGTGCCTGGAGTGTACCTAGCGGAGCCGCCAATGAGCAGTTCTTC. It translates to CAWSVPSGAANEQFF.

The V and J genes are TRBV2 and TRBJ2-5, with D possibly matching TRBD2 (6 bases). The CDR3 spans 15 residues. CDR1 and CDR2 (germline): SNHLY, FYNNEI. V was trimmed by 7 bases and J by 2 bases, leaving 17 bases between them. CDR3 residues: CASTIGTFIQETQYF. CDR3 nucleotides: TGTGCCAGCACTATAGGGACTTTTATTCAAGAGACCCAGTACTTC.

The V and J genes are TRBV30 and TRBJ1-2, with TRBD1 matching over 10 bases. V trimming: 4 bases; J trimming: 8 bases; junction bases outside the gene matches: 13. The CDR3 is 15 residues long. Germline V lookup: CDR1 GTSNPN, CDR2 SVGIG (reference sequence). The CDR3 spells CAWTSGTGAIRGYTF. The CDR3 DNA sequence: TGTGCCTGGACCTCCGGGACAGGGGCCATCAGGGGCTACACCTTC.

The chain combines TRBV28 with TRBJ2-7; 11 positions agree with TRBD2. Germline values: CDR1 MDHEN, CDR2 SYDVKM. V was clipped by 4 bases and J by 6 bases; unmatched bases: 11. The CDR3 has 16 residues. The CDR3 protein is CASSSIASGRLREQYF. The CDR3 DNA reads TGTGCCAGCAGTTCTATCGCTAGCGGGAGGCTACGCGAGCAGTACTTC. The entire variable domain, with the rest obtained from reference TRBV28 and TRBJ2-7, is as follows: DVKVTQSSRYLVKRTGEKVFLECVQDMDHENMFWYRQDPGLGLRLIYFSYDVKMKEKGDIPEGYSVSREKKERFSLILESASTNQTSMYLCASSSIASGRLREQYFGPGTRLTVT.

The V and J genes are TRBV13 and TRBJ1-5; TRBD1 aligns across 9 bases. The trim removed 3 bases at V and 4 bases at J, leaving 7 bases unmatched. Germline CDR1 reads PRHDT; CDR2 reads FYEKMQ (reference sequence). The CDR3 totals 16 residues. CDR3 sequence reads: CASSLGDRVKNQPQHF. The CDR3 DNA reads TGTGCCAGCAGCTTGGGGGACAGGGTAAAAAATCAGCCCCAGCATTTT.

The chain carries TRBV18 and TRBJ1-1; D unclear. The germline V gene has CDR1 KGHSH and CDR2 LQKENI. Trimming removed 4 bases at V and 1 base at J, with 4 bases between. The CDR3 spans 12 residues. CDR3 DNA: TGTGCCAGCTCACAGACGAACACTGAAGCTTTCTTT. Translated, it gives CASSQTNTEAFF.